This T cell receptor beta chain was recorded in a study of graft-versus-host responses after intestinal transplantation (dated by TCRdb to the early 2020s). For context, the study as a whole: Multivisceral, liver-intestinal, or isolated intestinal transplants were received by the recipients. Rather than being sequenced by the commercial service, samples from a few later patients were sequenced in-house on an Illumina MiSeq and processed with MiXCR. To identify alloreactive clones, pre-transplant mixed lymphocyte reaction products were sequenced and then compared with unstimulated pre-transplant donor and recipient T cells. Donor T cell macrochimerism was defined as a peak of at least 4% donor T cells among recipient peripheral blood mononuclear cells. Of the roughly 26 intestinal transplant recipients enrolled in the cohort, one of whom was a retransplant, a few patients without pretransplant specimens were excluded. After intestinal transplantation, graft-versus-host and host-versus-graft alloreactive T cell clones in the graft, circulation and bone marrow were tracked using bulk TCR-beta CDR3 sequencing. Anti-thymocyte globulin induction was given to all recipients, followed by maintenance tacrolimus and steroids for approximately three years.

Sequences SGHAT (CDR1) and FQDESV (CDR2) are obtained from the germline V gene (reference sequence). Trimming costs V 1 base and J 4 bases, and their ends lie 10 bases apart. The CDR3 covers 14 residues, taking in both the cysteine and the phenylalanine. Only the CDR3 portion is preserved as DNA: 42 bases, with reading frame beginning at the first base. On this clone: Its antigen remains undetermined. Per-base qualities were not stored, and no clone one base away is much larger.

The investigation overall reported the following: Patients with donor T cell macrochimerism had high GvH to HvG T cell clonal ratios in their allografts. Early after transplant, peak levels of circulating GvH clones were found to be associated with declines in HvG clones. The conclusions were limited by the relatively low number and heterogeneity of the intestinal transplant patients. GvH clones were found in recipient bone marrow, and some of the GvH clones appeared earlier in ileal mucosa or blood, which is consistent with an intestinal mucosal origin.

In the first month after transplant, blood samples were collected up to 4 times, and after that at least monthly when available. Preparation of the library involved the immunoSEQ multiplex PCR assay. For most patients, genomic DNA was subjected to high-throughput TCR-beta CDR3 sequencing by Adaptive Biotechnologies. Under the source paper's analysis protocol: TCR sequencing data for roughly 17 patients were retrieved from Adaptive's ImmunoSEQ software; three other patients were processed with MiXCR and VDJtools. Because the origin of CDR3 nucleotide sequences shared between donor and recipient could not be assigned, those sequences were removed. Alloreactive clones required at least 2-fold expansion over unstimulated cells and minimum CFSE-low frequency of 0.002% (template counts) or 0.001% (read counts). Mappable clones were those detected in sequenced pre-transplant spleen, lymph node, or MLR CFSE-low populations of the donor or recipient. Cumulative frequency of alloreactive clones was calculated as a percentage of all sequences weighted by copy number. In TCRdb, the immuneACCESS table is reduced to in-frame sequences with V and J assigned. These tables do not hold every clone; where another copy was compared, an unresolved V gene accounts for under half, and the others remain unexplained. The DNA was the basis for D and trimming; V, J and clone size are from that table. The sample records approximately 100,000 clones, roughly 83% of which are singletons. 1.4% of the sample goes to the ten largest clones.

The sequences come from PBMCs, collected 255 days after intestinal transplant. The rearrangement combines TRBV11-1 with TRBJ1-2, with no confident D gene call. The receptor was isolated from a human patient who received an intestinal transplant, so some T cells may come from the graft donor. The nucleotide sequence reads TGTGCCAGCAGCTTAGAAGGGCAGCTCTATGGCTACACCTTC. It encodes CASSLEGQLYGYTF.